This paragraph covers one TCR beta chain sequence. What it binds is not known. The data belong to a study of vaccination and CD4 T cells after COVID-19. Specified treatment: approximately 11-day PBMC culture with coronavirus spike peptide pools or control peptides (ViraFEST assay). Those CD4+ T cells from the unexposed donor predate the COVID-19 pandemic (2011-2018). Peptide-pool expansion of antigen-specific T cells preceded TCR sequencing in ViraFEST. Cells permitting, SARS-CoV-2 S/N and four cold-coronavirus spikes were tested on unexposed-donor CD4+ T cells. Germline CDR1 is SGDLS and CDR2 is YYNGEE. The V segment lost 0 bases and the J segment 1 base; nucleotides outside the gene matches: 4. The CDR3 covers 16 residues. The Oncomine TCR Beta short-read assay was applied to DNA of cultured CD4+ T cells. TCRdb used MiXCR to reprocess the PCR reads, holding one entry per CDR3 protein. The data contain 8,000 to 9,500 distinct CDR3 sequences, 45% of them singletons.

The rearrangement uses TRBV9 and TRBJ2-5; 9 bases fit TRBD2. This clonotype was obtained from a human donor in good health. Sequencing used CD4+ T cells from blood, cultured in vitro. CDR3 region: CASSVAPAGGQETQYF. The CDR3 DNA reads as TGTGCCAGCAGCGTAGCCCCAGCGGGGGGCCAAGAGACCCAGTACTTC.